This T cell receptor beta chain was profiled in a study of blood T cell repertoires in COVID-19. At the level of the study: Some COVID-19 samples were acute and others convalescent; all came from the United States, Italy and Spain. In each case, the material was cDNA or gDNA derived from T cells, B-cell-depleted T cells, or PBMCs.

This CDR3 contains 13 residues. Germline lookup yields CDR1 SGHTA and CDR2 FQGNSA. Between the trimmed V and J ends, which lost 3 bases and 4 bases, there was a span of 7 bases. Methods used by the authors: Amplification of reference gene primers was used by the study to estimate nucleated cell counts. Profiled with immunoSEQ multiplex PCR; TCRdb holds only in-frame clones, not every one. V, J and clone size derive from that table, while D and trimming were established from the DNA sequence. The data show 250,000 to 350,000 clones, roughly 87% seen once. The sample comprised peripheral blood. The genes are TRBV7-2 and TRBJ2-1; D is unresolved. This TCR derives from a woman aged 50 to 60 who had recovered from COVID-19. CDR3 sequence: CASSLTPYNEQFF. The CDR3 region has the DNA TGTGCCAGCAGCTTGACTCCTTACAATGAGCAGTTCTTC.